The rows below give T cell receptor beta chains drawn from one sample of a study of identical twins. In TCRdb, the 5' RACE reads were re-called with MiXCR into one record per CDR3 protein. The repertoire holds about 480,000 distinct CDR3 sequences, with around 14% as singletons. A further study also used this sample, focusing on yellow fever vaccine responses in identical twins.

Sequencing was carried out using CD4+ T cells sorted from blood. The receptors were sampled from a woman aged 18-35 years in good health. The CDR3 runs from the conserved cysteine through the conserved F or W. Each record gives: D gene, clone size, V gene, J gene, CDR3 protein, CDR3 DNA. The D gene is left open where the match is weak. Size is stated for part of the rows, as once, few or many counts, or as a class when the clone is expanded.

TRBD2	NA	TRBV6-2/TRBV6-3	TRBJ2-1	CASSFILLAGGDRYNEQFF	TGTGCCAGCAGTTTTATCTTACTAGCGGGAGGGGACCGCTACAATGAGCAGTTCTTC
NA	NA	TRBV6-1	TRBJ2-7	CASKIRGPAYEQYF	TGTGCCAGCAAAATTCGGGGCCCAGCTTACGAGCAGTACTTC
TRBD2	NA	TRBV6-1	TRBJ2-7	CASSRQGTSGYSYEQYF	TGTGCCAGCAGCCGACAGGGGACTAGCGGGTATTCCTACGAGCAGTACTTC
NA	NA	TRBV6-2/TRBV6-3	TRBJ2-7	CASSYSLARTPREQYF	TGTGCCAGCAGTTACTCGTTGGCTAGGACGCCTCGGGAGCAGTACTTC
TRBD1	few	TRBV30	TRBJ2-7	CAWSVPGTAYEQYF	TGTGCCTGGAGTGTCCCCGGGACAGCCTACGAGCAGTACTTC
TRBD1	many	TRBV12-3/TRBV12-4	TRBJ2-2	CASSLLTGFRTGELFF	TGTGCCAGCAGTCTTCTGACAGGGTTTCGTACCGGGGAGCTGTTTTTT
TRBD2	many	TRBV29-1	TRBJ2-3	CSVFPSGHSTDTQYF	TGCAGCGTTTTCCCTAGCGGCCACAGCACAGATACGCAGTATTTT
NA	few	TRBV28	TRBJ2-7	CASSGPNVYEQYF	TGTGCCAGCAGCGGTCCAAACGTCTACGAGCAGTACTTC
TRBD1	many	TRBV7-9	TRBJ2-7	CASSPDRGSYEQYF	TGTGCCAGCAGCCCCGACAGGGGGTCGTACGAGCAGTACTTC
TRBD2	NA	TRBV6-5	TRBJ2-1	CASSSGTSGVFNEQFF	TGTGCCAGCAGTTCCGGGACTAGCGGGGTGTTCAATGAGCAGTTCTTC
NA	NA	TRBV12-3/TRBV12-4	TRBJ1-1	CASSLDRLLGAFF	TGTGCCAGCAGTTTGGACCGACTTCTTGGAGCTTTCTTT
NA	once	TRBV3-1	TRBJ2-2	CASSQDGGARELFF	TGTGCCAGCAGCCAAGACGGAGGGGCCCGGGAGCTGTTTTTT
NA	NA	TRBV24-1	TRBJ2-3	CATSEPLRVTQYF	TGTGCCACCAGTGAACCTCTGAGGGTTACGCAGTATTTT
NA	few	TRBV20-1	TRBJ2-2	CSAGGSFGGELFF	TGCAGTGCTGGGGGCAGCTTCGGCGGGGAGCTGTTTTTT
NA	few	TRBV6-2/TRBV6-3	TRBJ2-5	CASSYATETQYF	TGTGCCAGCAGTTACGCGACGGAGACCCAGTACTTC
NA	many	TRBV12-3/TRBV12-4	TRBJ2-3	CASRKSTDTQYF	TGTGCCAGCAGAAAGAGCACAGATACGCAGTATTTT
TRBD2	few	TRBV6-1	TRBJ2-7	CASRDSGGPYEQYF	TGTGCCAGCAGAGATAGCGGGGGGCCCTACGAGCAGTACTTC
TRBD2	NA	TRBV29-1	TRBJ2-1	CSVEGRTSSYNEQFF	TGCAGCGTTGAAGGCCGGACTAGCTCCTACAATGAGCAGTTCTTC
TRBD2	few	TRBV20-1	TRBJ2-7	CSASGLGNYEQYF	TGCAGTGCCTCGGGACTAGGGAACTACGAGCAGTACTTC
NA	NA	TRBV21-1	TRBJ2-7	CASSTHWRDNSYEQYF	TGTGCCAGCAGCACTCACTGGAGGGACAACTCCTACGAGCAGTACTTC
NA	NA	TRBV3-1	TRBJ2-7	CASSRQGGSEEQYF	TGTGCCAGCAGCCGACAGGGAGGGTCGGAAGAGCAGTACTTC
NA	many	TRBV29-1	TRBJ1-1	CSVDKGRNTEAFF	TGCAGCGTTGATAAGGGACGGAACACTGAAGCTTTCTTT
NA	NA	TRBV6-1	TRBJ2-1	CASRWDSTDGQFF	TGTGCCAGCAGGTGGGACTCTACAGATGGGCAGTTCTTC
NA	many	TRBV13	TRBJ2-5	CASSLYRRSAGKTSQETQYF	TGTGCCAGCAGCTTATATCGACGATCGGCGGGGAAGACTTCCCAAGAGACCCAGTACTTC
NA	few	TRBV7-3	TRBJ2-1	CASSLGGKGYEQFF	TGTGCCAGCAGCTTAGGGGGGAAGGGCTATGAGCAGTTCTTC
NA	few	TRBV20-1	TRBJ2-3	CSARPWTARTDTQYF	TGCAGTGCTAGACCATGGACAGCGCGCACAGATACGCAGTATTTT
NA	few	TRBV6-6	TRBJ2-3	CASRHGGGNTQYF	TGTGCCAGCAGGCACGGTGGGGGGAATACGCAGTATTTT
TRBD1	NA	TRBV20-1	TRBJ1-2	CSARDTADRFYGYTF	TGCAGTGCTAGAGATACCGCGGACAGGTTCTATGGCTACACCTTC
NA	many	TRBV10-3	TRBJ2-6	CAISEGTGPGANVLTF	TGTGCCATCAGTGAGGGCACAGGGCCTGGGGCCAACGTCCTGACTTTC
NA	NA	TRBV28	TRBJ2-1	CASRSRGGSYNEQFF	TGTGCCAGCAGATCAAGGGGGGGGTCCTACAATGAGCAGTTCTTC
NA	NA	TRBV6-1	TRBJ2-7	CASSEHRVYEQYF	TGTGCCAGCAGTGAGCACAGGGTCTACGAGCAGTACTTC
TRBD2	many	TRBV12-3/TRBV12-4	TRBJ2-1	CASSSLAGSYNEQFF	TGTGCCAGCAGCTCCCTAGCGGGGTCCTACAATGAGCAGTTCTTC
TRBD1	few	TRBV20-1	TRBJ1-1	CSARGPTGGTEAFF	TGCAGTGCTAGGGGACCCACAGGGGGCACTGAAGCTTTCTTT
NA	NA	TRBV7-2	TRBJ2-4	CASSWVGMGARGDIQYF	TGTGCCAGCAGCTGGGTCGGTATGGGCGCCCGCGGGGACATTCAGTACTTC
NA	few	TRBV20-1	TRBJ2-1	CSARASPWDYNEQFF	TGCAGTGCTAGAGCCTCACCCTGGGACTACAATGAGCAGTTCTTC
NA	few	TRBV6-2/TRBV6-3	TRBJ2-7	CASSDKPGPFYEQYF	TGTGCCAGCAGTGATAAACCGGGACCGTTTTACGAGCAGTACTTC
TRBD1	NA	TRBV28	TRBJ2-2	CASRRTGTGYAGELFF	TGTGCCAGCAGGCGAACCGGGACAGGCTATGCCGGGGAGCTGTTTTTT
TRBD1	NA	TRBV12-3/TRBV12-4	TRBJ2-5	CASSLGGGQGQETQYF	TGTGCCAGCAGTTTAGGCGGGGGACAGGGCCAAGAGACCCAGTACTTC
TRBD2	few	TRBV12-3/TRBV12-4	TRBJ2-3	CASSISGGGTDTQYF	TGTGCCAGCAGTATTAGCGGGGGGGGCACAGATACGCAGTATTTT
TRBD1	NA	TRBV7-8	TRBJ2-7	CASSLESQGAAYEQYF	TGTGCCAGCAGCTTAGAGAGCCAGGGGGCTGCCTACGAGCAGTACTTC
NA	NA	TRBV10-3	TRBJ2-3	CAISESLDSAGDTQYF	TGTGCCATCAGTGAGTCCCTGGACTCGGCGGGAGATACGCAGTATTTT
NA	few	TRBV6-6	TRBJ2-1	CASKGFSNEQFF	TGTGCCAGCAAGGGGTTCTCCAATGAGCAGTTCTTC
TRBD2	NA	TRBV24-1	TRBJ2-3	CATGGLAQTQYF	TGTGCCACCGGTGGACTAGCACAAACGCAGTATTTT
NA	few	TRBV5-1	TRBJ1-3	CASSSTGNSGNTIYF	TGCGCCAGCAGCTCAACAGGCAACTCTGGAAACACCATATATTTT
NA	NA	TRBV20-1	TRBJ1-6	CSAGDSQSPLHF	TGCAGTGCTGGGGACTCACAGTCACCCCTCCACTTT
TRBD1	many	TRBV12-3/TRBV12-4	TRBJ2-2	CASSRQTGQGAGELFF	TGTGCCAGCAGTCGACAGACGGGACAGGGGGCCGGGGAGCTGTTTTTT
NA	NA	TRBV7-2	TRBJ2-2	CASSLGWETGELFF	TGTGCCAGCAGCCTGGGATGGGAGACCGGGGAGCTGTTTTTT